This TCR beta chain was captured in a study of T cells in Graves' hyperthyroidism and ophthalmopathy. The sample holds a few counts of this clonotype. V was trimmed by 3 bases and J by 4 bases, leaving 24 bases between them. The CDR3 runs 18 residues. CDR1 LNHDA and CDR2 SQIVND come from the germline V gene (reference sequence). RNA transcripts were the template for amplifying TCR beta CDR3 regions. A first-round RT-PCR of the TCR CDR3 used the HTBI primer set. Each CDR3 protein is one row after TCRdb ran MiXCR on the multiplex PCR reads. The profile shows almost 600,000 distinct CDR3 sequences, approximately 15% of them singletons.

This clonotype originated in a woman aged 25 to 39 with Graves' hyperthyroidism that later progressed to Graves' ophthalmopathy. Sequenced sample: blood. The chain combines TRBV19 with TRBJ1-2; possibly TRBD1 for D (5 bases). This CDR3 is CASSIFGRRGAQSYGYTF. Written as DNA, the CDR3 is TGTGCCAGTAGTATTTTTGGACGGAGAGGGGCGCAAAGCTATGGCTACACCTTC.